One sample yielded the 16 T cell receptor beta chains listed below, sequenced in a study of breast tumors, draining lymph nodes, adjacent tissues. MiXCR, run by TCRdb on the multiplex PCR reads, gives a single entry per CDR3 protein. The sample consists of around 190,000 distinct CDR3 sequences, roughly 30% of them appearing once. Breast cancer patients provided tissue from their axillary draining lymph nodes. Sample: axillary lymph node tissue. These receptors originate from a female donor with breast cancer. Some clones in this sample may be carry-over from other donors' samples.

This clonotype was seen a handful of times. The genes are TRBV28 and TRBJ2-7; 9 bases are a match to TRBD2. Germline CDR1 reads MDHEN; CDR2 reads SYDVKM. J gave up 5 bases and V 4 bases, and 6 bases lay outside the gene matches. This CDR3 contains 14 residues. For the CDR3, the DNA is TGTGCCAGCAGTTGGACTAGCGTGTACCACGAGCAGTACTTC. This encodes CASSWTSVYHEQYF.

A single count supports this clonotype. Possible read error: a much larger clone is one base away. This sequence joins TRBV10-3 and TRBJ1-6, with 8 positions matching TRBD1. Germline V gene sequence: CDR1 ENHRY, CDR2 SYGVKD. The CDR3 is 13 amino acids. The CDR3 coding sequence is TGTGCCAGTTCGGACAGGGATAATTCACCCCCCCACTTT. It specifies CASSDRDNSPPHF.

Ten or more counts support this clonotype. This chain joins TRBV11-3 and TRBJ2-1; the match to TRBD2 covers 14 bases. This CDR3 is 14 amino acids long. Germline loops: CDR1 SGHNT, CDR2 YENEEA. Losses at the gene ends were 8 bases for V and 7 bases for J; bases not matched to a gene: 4. In DNA, the CDR3 is TGTGCCAGCTCCGGGACTAGCGGGAGAAATGAGCAGTTCTTC. It encodes CASSGTSGRNEQFF.

The chain uses TRBV6-6 and TRBJ2-7, with a possible D match to TRBD1 (5 bases). Trimming removed 5 bases from V and 0 bases from J, with 11 bases in between. There are 14 residues in the CDR3. From germline, CDR1 is MNHNY and CDR2 SVGAGI (reference sequence). The CDR3 DNA reads TGTGCCAGCAGTCACCGACAGACCTCCTACGAGCAGTACTTC. This codes for CASSHRQTSYEQYF.

This clonotype was seen repeatedly, ten times or more. The CDR3 region is CASHRGALEKLFF. In DNA, the CDR3 is TGTGCCAGCCATCGGGGAGCGTTGGAAAAACTGTTTTTT. The chain couples TRBV19 to TRBJ1-4; D gene unclear. Germline assignment: CDR1 LNHDA and CDR2 SQIVND (reference sequence). The CDR3 extends over 13 amino acids. The ends were cut back, 9 bases at V and 8 bases at J, with 16 bases in the middle.

The sample holds many counts of this clonotype. The gene calls are TRBV5-1 and TRBJ2-7, with 14 bases matching TRBD2. The ends lost 0 bases at V and 0 bases at J; junction bases unmatched: 8. The CDR3 has 19 residues. Germline V gene data show CDR1 as SGHRS and CDR2 as YFSETQ. CDR3 amino acids: CASSLVPGTSGGSSYEQYF. The CDR3 DNA reads TGCGCCAGCAGCTTGGTACCCGGGACTAGCGGGGGATCCTCCTACGAGCAGTACTTC. Supplemented by reference TRBV5-1 and TRBJ2-7, the full variable domain reads KAGVTQTPRYLIKTRGQQVTLSCSPISGHRSVSWYQQTPGQGLQFLFEYFSETQRNKGNFPGRFSGRQFSNSRSEMNVSTLELGDSALYLCASSLVPGTSGGSSYEQYFGPGTRLTVT.

This clonotype was recorded at least ten times. The V call is TRBV7-3, the J call TRBJ2-5; TRBD1 agrees at 7 bases. CDR1 is SGHTA, CDR2 FQGTGA, per germline. The CDR3 totals 13 residues. Germline trimming cut 8 bases from V and 5 bases from J; bases unmatched to any gene: 8. The CDR3 sequence is CASGRGSGETQYF. The CDR3 region has the DNA TGTGCCAGCGGCAGGGGGTCGGGGGAGACCCAGTACTTC.

Comments on this clonotype: A much larger clone is a single base away; this may be a read error. The chain joins TRBV6-1 to TRBJ2-5, with D perhaps TRBD2 (5 bases). V was cut by 11 bases and J by 5 bases, with 15 bases left in between. Germline V gene data show CDR1 as MNHNS and CDR2 as SASEGT. The CDR3 is 12 amino acids. CDR3 sequence reads: CACGKREETQYF. As DNA, the CDR3 is TGTGCCTGCGGCAAAAGGGAGGAGACCCAGTACTTC.

This clonotype was recorded at least ten times. This chain links TRBV5-8 with TRBJ2-7; D may be TRBD2 (5 bases). Looked up from germline, CDR1 is SGHTS and CDR2 is YDEGEE. The CDR3 extends over 14 amino acids. Between the trimmed V and J ends, which lost 1 base and 6 bases, there was a span of 14 bases. CDR3 residues: CASSLTPHGVEQYF. CDR3 nucleotides: TGTGCCAGCAGCTTGACTCCCCACGGGGTCGAGCAGTACTTC.

The chain has TRBV20-1 and TRBJ2-7, with 10 bases identical to TRBD2. Germline V gene lookup returns CDR1 DFQATT and CDR2 SNEGSKA (reference sequence). This CDR3 region has 13 residues. V lost 6 bases to trimming and J lost 2 bases; unmatched junction nucleotides: 4. CDR3: CSAIAGGTYEQYF. The CDR3 DNA follows: TGCAGTGCCATAGCGGGGGGCACCTACGAGCAGTACTTC.

This clonotype occurred many times. The chain joins TRBV4-1 to TRBJ2-5; 11 nucleotides align to TRBD2. V lost 1 base and J lost 1; bases outside the gene matches: 8. CDR1 is MGHRA, CDR2 YSYEKL, per germline. The CDR3 sequence is 18 residues long. CDR3: CASSQVGLAGGSQETQYF. CDR3 sequence (DNA): TGCGCCAGCAGCCAAGTCGGGCTAGCGGGAGGATCCCAAGAGACCCAGTACTTC.

CDR3 sequence (DNA): TGTGCCAGCAGTCACCCTAGGGGCGGGGGGGCGTATGAGCAGTTCTTC. Amino acid sequence: CASSHPRGGGAYEQFF. The chain combines TRBV6-5 with TRBJ2-1; 9 bases fit TRBD2. Germline V gives CDR1 MNHEY, CDR2 SVGAGI. The CDR3 totals 16 residues. V was clipped by 5 bases and J by 8 bases; unmatched bases: 13.

The chain links TRBV11-2 to TRBJ1-6; D perhaps matches TRBD1 (6 bases). The germline CDR1 and CDR2 sequences are SGHAT and FQNNGV. The CDR3 consists of 15 residues. V was clipped by 9 bases and J by 7 bases, with 19 bases between them. CDR3 in DNA: TGTGCCAGTACGACAAGGGGGACGGAGAATTCACCCCTCCACTTT. This sequence encodes CASTTRGTENSPLHF.

This clonotype was picked up many times. The chain uses TRBV4-2 and TRBJ2-6; perhaps TRBD1 as D (5 bases). With 0 bases removed from V and 5 bases from J, the gap between germline ends came to 20 bases. Germline V gene sequence: CDR1 LGHNA, CDR2 YNFKEQ. The CDR3 has 19 residues. The CDR3 DNA reads TGTGCCAGCAGCCAAGAATCGCCCAGGGCCTTTTCCCGGGCCAACGTCCTGACTTTC. Amino acids: CASSQESPRAFSRANVLTF.

Points on this clonotype: This clone may be a read error of a much larger clone one base away. The chain joins TRBV20-1 to TRBJ2-1, with 7 bases identical to TRBD2. Trimming removed 6 bases from V and 3 bases from J; junction bases left unmatched: 14. Germline V lookup: CDR1 DFQATT, CDR2 SNEGSKA (reference sequence). This CDR3 contains 16 residues. The CDR3 protein is CSATREQEGLYNEQFF. Written as DNA, the CDR3 is TGCAGTGCCACGCGGGAGCAGGAGGGCCTCTACAATGAGCAGTTCTTC.

The V and J genes are TRBV14 and TRBJ1-4, with D possibly being TRBD1 (5 bases). The length of the CDR3 is 15 residues. V lost 2 bases, J lost 12 bases, and 19 bases lay in between. Germline V gives CDR1 SGHDN, CDR2 FVKESK. In nucleotides, the CDR3 is TGTGCCAGCAGCCAATCCGCCAGGGTGTATGAGGAACTGTTTTTT. Translation gives CASSQSARVYEELFF. Based on the CDR3 plus reference TRBV14 and TRBJ1-4, the full variable domain is EAGVTQFPSHSVIEKGQTVTLRCDPISGHDNLYWYRRVMGKEIKFLLHFVKESKQDESGMPNNRFLAERTGGTYSTLKVQPAELEDSGVYFCASSQSARVYEELFFGSGTQLSVL.